Shown below are 30 T cell receptor beta chains from a single sample sequenced in a study of technical replicates of blood from a handful of donors. Produced via immunoSEQ multiplex PCR; TCRdb's table is partial and in-frame only. Of over 50,000 clones listed, around 87% are singletons. Sequenced sample: PBMCs. The receptor source for this set is a human donor in good health. Some clones in this sample may be carry-over from other donors' samples.

V gene TRBV7-6 combines with J gene TRBJ1-1; D is perhaps TRBD1 (5 bases). Per the germline V gene, CDR1 is SGHVS and CDR2 is FNYEAQ. The CDR3 runs to 16 residues. Trimming pared 2 bases from V and 6 bases from J, leaving 19 bases between. Written as DNA, the CDR3 is TGTGCCAGCAGCTTAACGGCAGGGATCAGTTCTTCTGAAGCTTTCTTT. It encodes CASSLTAGISSSEAFF. The full variable domain, completed using reference TRBV7-6 and TRBJ1-1, is GAGVSQSPRYKVTKRGQDVALRCDPISGHVSLYWYRQALGQGPEFLTYFNYEAQQDKSGLPNDRFSAERPEGSISTLTIQRTEQRDSAMYRCASSLTAGISSSEAFFGQGTRLTVV.

The chain uses TRBV5-8 and TRBJ2-2; 8 bases are shared with TRBD1. The V gene's germline CDR1 is SGHTS and CDR2 YDEGEE. The CDR3 has 15 amino acids. Trimming took 4 bases from V and 1 from J; bases not matched to a gene: 3. CDR3 sequence: CASSGDRLNTGELFF. The CDR3 coding sequence is TGTGCCAGCAGCGGGGACAGGTTGAACACCGGGGAGCTGTTTTTT. Filled out from reference TRBV5-8 and TRBJ2-2, the complete variable domain reads EAGVTQSPTHLIKTRGQQATLRCSPISGHTSVYWYQQALGLGLQFLLWYDEGEERNRGNFPPRFSGRQFPNYSSELNVNALELEDSALYLCASSGDRLNTGELFFGEGSRLTVL.

V gene TRBV18 combines with J gene TRBJ2-1; D is possibly TRBD2 (5 bases). Trimming took off 0 bases at V and 0 bases at J, with 9 bases between the two ends. Germline CDR1 reads KGHSH; CDR2 reads LQKENI. The CDR3 runs 16 residues. CDR3 in DNA: TGTGCCAGCTCACCACCCGAGGGCAGCTCCTACAATGAGCAGTTCTTC. Its protein product is CASSPPEGSSYNEQFF. The entire variable domain, with the rest obtained from reference TRBV18 and TRBJ2-1, is as follows: NAGVMQNPRHLVRRRGQEARLRCSPMKGHSHVYWYRQLPEEGLKFMVYLQKENIIDESGMPKERFSAEFPKEGPSILRIQQVVRGDSAAYFCASSPPEGSSYNEQFFGPGTRLTVL.

This clone has only one observation. The chain is built from TRBV19 and TRBJ2-7, with TRBD2 as a possible D gene (6 bases). V lost 3 bases and J lost 3, with 12 bases in between. The CDR3 runs to 14 residues. Germline-derived CDR1 and CDR2 are LNHDA and SQIVND (reference sequence). The chain's CDR3 is CASSISPGDYEQYF. The CDR3 DNA reads TGTGCCAGTAGTATTTCCCCGGGGGACTACGAGCAGTACTTC.

The chain combines TRBV7-2 with TRBJ2-3, with D perhaps matching TRBD2 (7 bases). Germline CDR1 SGHTA, CDR2 FQGNSA. This CDR3 has 17 amino acids. Trimming shortened V by 1 base and J by 1 base, and 15 bases separated the two germline ends. CDR3 in DNA: TGTGCCAGCAGCTTAGTTGCGGGGGCCCTGGGCACAGATACGCAGTATTTT. Protein product: CASSLVAGALGTDTQYF. The complete variable domain, with remaining parts taken from reference TRBV7-2 and TRBJ2-3, reads GAGVSQSPSNKVTEKGKDVELRCDPISGHTALYWYRQSLGQGLEFLIYFQGNSAPDKSGLPSDRFSAERTGGSVSTLTIQRTQQEDSAVYLCASSLVAGALGTDTQYFGPGTRLTVL.

V is TRBV5-1 and J is TRBJ2-7, with TRBD1 matching over 7 bases. With V trimmed by 7 bases and J by 2 bases, 6 bases remained unmatched. Germline lookup yields CDR1 SGHRS and CDR2 YFSETQ. The CDR3 runs 13 residues. The CDR3 coding sequence is TGCGCCAGCGGGGACAGTTCAACCTACGAGCAGTACTTC. This codes for CASGDSSTYEQYF.

The chain employs TRBV14 and TRBJ2-5; D may be TRBD1 (5 bases). From germline, CDR1 is SGHDN and CDR2 FVKESK. This CDR3 is built from 13 residues. Trimming stripped 8 bases from V and 0 bases from J, with 10 bases between. CDR3 region: CASGASYQETQYF. DNA for the CDR3: TGTGCCAGCGGGGCTTCGTACCAAGAGACCCAGTACTTC.

V gene TRBV19 combines with J gene TRBJ1-5; perhaps TRBD1 as D (5 bases). Germline CDR1 LNHDA, CDR2 SQIVND (reference sequence). With 3 bases removed from V and 2 bases from J, the gap between germline ends came to 11 bases. The CDR3 runs 15 residues. CDR3 residues: CASSIGGGGNQPQHF. The CDR3 DNA is TGTGCCAGTAGTATCGGGGGAGGGGGCAATCAGCCCCAGCATTTT.

The chain carries TRBV6-5 and TRBJ2-6; 7 bases line up with TRBD1. From germline, CDR1 is MNHEY and CDR2 SVGAGI. The trim removed 0 bases at V and 4 bases at J, leaving 3 bases unmatched. This CDR3 region has 16 residues. CDR3 loop: CASSYSKGAGANVLTF. CDR3 coding DNA: TGTGCCAGCAGTTACTCGAAGGGGGCCGGGGCCAACGTCCTGACTTTC.

The chain joins TRBV7-9 to TRBJ2-3, with unresolved D. Trimming took off 1 base at V and 3 bases at J, with 8 bases between the two ends. This CDR3 comprises 14 residues. Germline V gene lookup returns CDR1 SEHNR and CDR2 FQNEAQ (reference sequence). The CDR3 DNA follows: TGTGCCAGCAGCTTAGGAGAGAGGACAGATACGCAGTATTTT. It translates to CASSLGERTDTQYF.

The chain uses TRBV5-4 and TRBJ1-2, with D possibly matching TRBD1 (5 bases). In germline, CDR1 is SGHNT, CDR2 YYREEE (reference sequence). The V gene lost 4 bases and the J gene lost 4 bases, with 14 bases spanning the gap. The CDR3 is 14 residues long. The CDR3, as DNA: TGTGCCAGCAGCCCCCCCCCAGGGTCCTATGGCTACACCTTC. Translation: CASSPPPGSYGYTF.

The J gene is TRBJ1-5, the V gene TRBV4-1; D ambiguous. There are 13 residues in the CDR3. Trimming stripped 0 bases from V and 5 bases from J, with 5 bases between. The germline CDR1 and CDR2 sequences are MGHRA and YSYEKL. The chain's CDR3 is CASSQDPDQPQHF. In DNA form, the CDR3 reads TGCGCCAGCAGCCAAGATCCCGATCAGCCCCAGCATTTT.

This chain connects TRBV25-1 to TRBJ1-2, with 7 bases aligning to TRBD1. Germline values: CDR1 MGHDK, CDR2 SYGVNS. CDR3 length equals 16 residues. With V trimmed by 4 bases and J by 6 bases, 14 bases remained unmatched. In DNA form, the CDR3 reads TGTGCCAGCAGTGTTCTGACAGGGTATCGGTCTGATGGCTACACCTTC. Translated, it gives CASSVLTGYRSDGYTF.

This chain links TRBV6-6 with TRBJ1-1; 7 bases map to TRBD1. V lost 2 bases to trimming and J lost 0 bases; unmatched junction nucleotides: 3. CDR1 and CDR2 from the germline V gene are MNHNY and SVGAGI (reference sequence). The CDR3 totals 15 residues. The CDR3 DNA follows: TGTGCCAGCAGTTACCTGACAGGGTTGAACACTGAAGCTTTCTTT. Protein: CASSYLTGLNTEAFF.

This clone turned up a few times. The chain joins TRBV15 to TRBJ1-2, with 7 bases fitting TRBD1. From germline, CDR1 is LNHNV and CDR2 YYDKDF (reference sequence). The CDR3 totals 13 residues. Germline trimming cut 4 bases from V and 4 bases from J; bases unmatched to any gene: 3. As DNA, the CDR3 is TGTGCCACCAGCAAGACAGGGCCCTATGGCTACACCTTC. Its protein is CATSKTGPYGYTF. The variable domain in full, with the rest retrieved from reference TRBV15 and TRBJ1-2, is DAMVIQNPRYQVTQFGKPVTLSCSQTLNHNVMYWYQQKSSQAPKLLFHYYDKDFNNEADTPDNFQSRRPNTSFCFLDIRSPGLGDTAMYLCATSKTGPYGYTFGSGTRLTVV.

The rearrangement joins TRBV5-1 to TRBJ1-4, with 7 positions matching TRBD1. Germline CDR1 SGHRS, CDR2 YFSETQ. The CDR3 runs 19 residues. V gave up 6 bases and J gave up 0 bases; unmatched junction bases: 17. The CDR3 loop reads CASILRTGLRHATNEKLFF. The CDR3 nucleotides are TGCGCCAGCATTCTGAGGACAGGTTTACGTCATGCAACTAATGAAAAACTGTTTTTT.

The rearrangement joins TRBV7-2 to TRBJ1-3, with D perhaps TRBD1 (6 bases). CDR1 SGHTA and CDR2 FQGNSA come from the germline V gene. Trimming shortened V by 0 bases and J by 1 base, and 7 bases separated the two germline ends. The CDR3 length is 15 residues. Here the CDR3 reads CASSLARGSGNTIYF. CDR3 coding DNA: TGTGCCAGCAGCTTAGCAAGGGGGTCTGGAAACACCATATATTTT.

The chain is built from TRBV25-1 and TRBJ1-5; D remains ambiguous. Trimming shortened V by 8 bases and J by 7 bases, and 18 bases separated the two germline ends. The germline gives CDR1 MGHDK, CDR2 SYGVNS. The CDR3 is 14 amino acids. The CDR3, as DNA: TGTGCCAGCGCCCATAGCGGTTCTAGCCAGCCCCAGCATTTT. Encoded protein: CASAHSGSSQPQHF.

The chain carries TRBV7-9 and TRBJ1-3; 7 bases align to TRBD1. V lost 11 bases and J lost 5; bases outside the gene matches: 9. The CDR3 is 13 residues long. The germline V gene has CDR1 SEHNR and CDR2 FQNEAQ (reference sequence). This chain's CDR3 is CALGGTARNTIYF. The CDR3 DNA follows: TGTGCCTTAGGGGGGACAGCAAGAAACACCATATATTTT.

This chain connects TRBV4-3 to TRBJ1-4; D is undetermined. The CDR3 totals 12 residues. The germline gives CDR1 LGHNA, CDR2 YSLEER. V shed 0 bases and J shed 10 bases, with 6 bases lying between them. In DNA form, the CDR3 reads TGCGCCAGCAGCCAAGAAACGGGAAAACTGTTTTTT. Its translation: CASSQETGKLFF.

The genes are TRBV7-6 and TRBJ2-7; D might be TRBD2 (5 bases). The CDR3 loop spans 12 amino acids. V lost 5 bases and J 7 bases, leaving 12 bases between the germline ends. Per germline, CDR1 SGHVS and CDR2 FNYEAQ. The DNA for the CDR3 is TGTGCCAGCAGCCCCCCCCGAGGGGAGCAGTACTTC. Protein sequence: CASSPPRGEQYF.

This clone was picked up one time. V usage is TRBV27 and J usage is TRBJ2-5, with D unresolved. This CDR3 contains 13 residues. The germline V and J ends were trimmed by 3 bases and 5 bases, with 10 bases remaining between them. The germline gives CDR1 MNHEY, CDR2 SMNVEV (reference sequence). DNA for the CDR3: TGTGCCAGCAGTTTCTATGAGAGGGAGACCCAGTACTTC. Encoded protein: CASSFYERETQYF.

The chain recombines TRBV29-1 with TRBJ2-7; weak D call: TRBD1 (6 bases). The ends were cut back, 7 bases at V and 2 bases at J, with 15 bases in the middle. This CDR3 is built from 13 residues. Germline lookup yields CDR1 SQVTM and CDR2 ANQGSEA. The CDR3 loop reads CSALLGGTYEQYF. The DNA of the CDR3 is TGCAGCGCGTTATTAGGGGGTACCTACGAGCAGTACTTC.

CDR3 loop: CANPWLPYEQYF. In DNA form, the CDR3 reads TGTGCCAACCCATGGCTCCCCTACGAGCAGTACTTC. The rearrangement links TRBV7-2 to TRBJ2-7; D ambiguous. CDR3 size: 12 residues. Between the trimmed V and J ends, which lost 10 bases and 2 bases, there was a span of 12 bases. Germline V CDR1 and CDR2: SGHTA, FQGNSA.

The rearrangement uses TRBV6-1 and TRBJ1-3, with unresolved D. The CDR3 sequence is 14 residues long. The germline CDR1 and CDR2 sequences are MNHNS and SASEGT. The V end lost 7 bases, the J end lost 0 bases, and 10 bases lay between the germline ends. CDR3 DNA: TGTGCCAGCACGCCCACAGACTCTGGAAACACCATATATTTT. Translation gives CASTPTDSGNTIYF.

The genes are TRBV4-3 and TRBJ2-4; D might be TRBD1 (6 bases). The V gene lost 0 bases and the J gene lost 4 bases, with 10 bases spanning the gap. The CDR3 loop spans 15 amino acids. The germline CDR1 and CDR2 sequences are LGHNA and YSLEER. CDR3 protein: CASSQEGQGKNIQYF. CDR3 bases: TGCGCCAGCAGCCAAGAGGGACAAGGGAAAAACATTCAGTACTTC.

The V and J genes are TRBV7-6 and TRBJ1-5, with 9 bases matching TRBD1. Germline V gene sequence: CDR1 SGHVS, CDR2 FNYEAQ. The CDR3 sequence is 15 residues long. Unmatched junction bases numbered 9, after V lost 5 bases and J lost 7 bases. The CDR3 reads CASSAGQGYGQPQHF. The CDR3 DNA is TGTGCCAGCAGCGCCGGACAGGGGTACGGCCAGCCCCAGCATTTT.

The chain has TRBV28 and TRBJ2-5; no reliable D call. There are 11 residues in the CDR3. Looked up from germline, CDR1 is MDHEN and CDR2 is SYDVKM. V was clipped by 6 bases and J by 2 bases, with 4 bases between them. CDR3 residues: CASRTQETQYF. The CDR3 DNA is TGTGCCAGCAGAACACAAGAGACCCAGTACTTC.

For the CDR3, the DNA is TGTGCCAGCTCATCCGGGACAGGGAACACCGGGGAGCTGTTTTTT. It codes for CASSSGTGNTGELFF. The chain employs TRBV18 and TRBJ2-2; 8 nucleotides align to TRBD1. Germline V gene sequence: CDR1 KGHSH, CDR2 LQKENI. V shed 5 bases and J 1 base; nucleotides not matched to a gene: 3. CDR3 length equals 15 residues. Full variable domain (missing parts from reference TRBV18 and TRBJ2-2): NAGVMQNPRHLVRRRGQEARLRCSPMKGHSHVYWYRQLPEEGLKFMVYLQKENIIDESGMPKERFSAEFPKEGPSILRIQQVVRGDSAAYFCASSSGTGNTGELFFGEGSRLTVL.

The chain recombines TRBV5-1 with TRBJ2-5; maybe TRBD2 (6 bases). Germline values: CDR1 SGHRS, CDR2 YFSETQ. Trimming removed 3 bases at V and 5 bases at J, with 11 bases between. The CDR3 is 13 residues long. CDR3 bases: TGCGCCAGCAGCTCCCGGGAGACTGAGACCCAGTACTTC. It translates to CASSSRETETQYF.